This T cell receptor beta chain is from a study of blood T cells in healthy people across ages. The germline V and J ends were trimmed by 4 bases and 4 bases, with 10 bases remaining between them. There are 13 residues in the CDR3. The authors ran a second PCR of about 7 to 12 cycles using a sample-barcoded 5' primer and a J-beta primer mix. TCRdb passed the 5' RACE reads through MiXCR, listing each CDR3 protein once. Here the sample spans 1,100,000 or so distinct CDR3 sequences, under 55% being singletons. The chain carries TRBV12-3 or TRBV12-4 and TRBJ1-1; no definite D call. This sequence originates from a woman aged 60 to 75 in good health. Sequenced input: blood. As DNA, the CDR3 is TGTGCCAGCAGTTCAGGACCGGGCACTGAAGCTTTCTTT. It yields the protein CASSSGPGTEAFF.